These 11 T cell receptor beta chains originate from one sample sequenced in a study of CD4 T cells in relation to SARS-CoV-2 and coronaviruses. No antigen is known for these receptors. Only in-frame clones appear in the TCRdb table, and some are missing; sequencing was by immunoSEQ multiplex PCR. The sample lists about 38,000 clones, under 80% occurring once. Sequencing was done on a sample of memory CD4+ T cells from PBMCs, cultured in vitro. These receptors were collected from an adult with COVID-19.

The genes are TRBV7-2 and TRBJ2-5; TRBD2 might be the D (7 bases). Trimming cost V 5 bases and J 5 bases, with 18 bases left between them. Germline V gives CDR1 SGHTA, CDR2 FQGNSA. The CDR3 is 15 amino acids. The CDR3 loop is CASSVTSGRGETQYF. Written as DNA, the CDR3 is TGTGCCAGCAGCGTAACCTCGGGGAGGGGGGAGACCCAGTACTTC.

J is TRBJ2-7 and V is TRBV19, with 9 bases identical to TRBD1. Trimming at V came to 9 bases and at J to 6 bases, leaving 9 bases not matched to a gene. The CDR3 extends over 13 amino acids. Germline CDR1 LNHDA, CDR2 SQIVND (reference sequence). CDR3 DNA: TGTGCCAGCGCGGAACAGGGGGCGTCCGAGCAGTACTTC. Translated: CASAEQGASEQYF.

This sequence joins TRBV10-3 and TRBJ2-1; D is ambiguous. The CDR3 has 14 residues. The germline V and J ends were trimmed by 7 bases and 4 bases, with 14 bases remaining between them. The germline V gene encodes CDR1 ENHRY and CDR2 SYGVKD. CDR3: CAITPDLSYNEQFF. The CDR3 DNA reads as TGTGCCATCACTCCAGACTTGTCATACAATGAGCAGTTCTTC.

The chain couples TRBV19 to TRBJ2-2, with 8 bases identical to TRBD1. The CDR3 length is 14 residues. V was pared by 8 bases and J by 3 bases, with 5 bases of the junction left unmatched. Germline loops: CDR1 LNHDA, CDR2 SQIVND (reference sequence). The CDR3 here is CASSRGLDTGELFF. The CDR3 coding sequence is TGTGCCAGTTCCAGGGGGCTGGACACCGGGGAGCTGTTTTTT.

The rearrangement links TRBV6-5 to TRBJ2-4; weak D call: TRBD1 (6 bases). The V end lost 6 bases, the J end lost 15 bases, and 12 bases lay between the germline ends. The CDR3 is 10 residues long. Germline CDR1 MNHEY, CDR2 SVGAGI. As DNA, the CDR3 is TGTGCCAGCAGCGACAGGTATACGTACTTC. Residues: CASSDRYTYF.

This clone was counted a few times. The chain uses TRBV9 and TRBJ1-6; D is undetermined. The germline V gene has CDR1 SGDLS and CDR2 YYNGEE. CDR3 length: 13 amino acids. Trimming left V 3 bases short and J 9 bases short, with 10 bases between. CDR3 coding DNA: TGTGCCAGCAGCGCCTTGTTTCGTTCACCCCTCCACTTT. It encodes CASSALFRSPLHF.

V and J are TRBV7-2 and TRBJ1-1, with a possible D match to TRBD1 (5 bases). This CDR3 region has 16 residues. Germline loops: CDR1 SGHTA, CDR2 FQGNSA. Trimming removed 5 bases from V and 3 bases from J, with 19 bases in between. CDR3 residues: CASSPVSGGYDTEAFF. The CDR3 nucleotides read TGTGCCAGCAGCCCGGTTTCGGGGGGGTATGACACTGAAGCTTTCTTT.

V gene TRBV27 combines with J gene TRBJ2-7; TRBD2 agrees at 10 bases. The CDR3 is 15 amino acids. Germline V gene data show CDR1 as MNHEY and CDR2 as SMNVEV (reference sequence). V lost 5 bases, J lost 5 bases, and 9 bases stayed unmatched. CDR3 residues: CASSTLAGAYHEQYF. CDR3 coding DNA: TGTGCCAGCAGTACCCTAGCGGGAGCCTACCACGAGCAGTACTTC.

The chain couples TRBV18 to TRBJ2-5; no clear D gene. CDR1 is KGHSH and CDR2 is LQKENI in the germline V gene. The V end lost 4 bases, the J end lost 5 bases, and 17 bases lay between the germline ends. The CDR3 runs 15 residues. In nucleotides, the CDR3 is TGTGCCAGCTCACAAGAGACCGGTGCGGATGAGACCCAGTACTTC. It translates to CASSQETGADETQYF.

The chain joins TRBV2 to TRBJ2-3, with D perhaps matching TRBD2 (6 bases). The CDR3 has 15 amino acids. V lost 4 bases to trimming and J lost 11 bases, with 22 bases between them. CDR1 SNHLY and CDR2 FYNNEI come from the germline V gene. The CDR3 is CASSVADLTQIRQYF. The CDR3 region has the DNA TGTGCCAGCAGTGTAGCGGATCTAACACAGATAAGGCAGTATTTT.

The chain employs TRBV27 and TRBJ2-5; D is unresolved. This CDR3 is 14 amino acids long. Trimming cost V 2 bases and J 1 base, with 8 bases left between them. Looked up from germline, CDR1 is MNHEY and CDR2 is SMNVEV (reference sequence). The CDR3 bases are TGTGCCAGCAGTTTAGGCGCCAGCCAAGAGACCCAGTACTTC. It specifies CASSLGASQETQYF.